Reported below is one T cell receptor (beta chain). As yet, its antigen is unknown. Unique molecular identifiers were used in preparing the TCRbeta library. TCRdb reprocessed the PCR reads with MiXCR, giving one entry per CDR3 protein. The sample carries about 980,000 distinct CDR3 sequences, 25% to 35% recorded once. Unmatched junction bases numbered 10, after V lost 5 bases and J lost 4 bases. The CDR3 loop spans 15 amino acids. This entry belongs to a study of T-cell reconstitution after alpha-beta-depleted transplantation in children. General observations from the study: One year post-transplant, T-cell counts and diversity were largely derived from T cells produced anew. Expanded graft clones, several hundred of them, were reportedly the source of alpha-beta T cells about two months after transplant. High day-60 TCRbeta diversity in some patients came from surviving recipient T cells and thymic progenitors.

Sequencing was performed on PBMCs, mostly from graft donor cells, taken 360 days after TCRalphabeta/CD19-depleted stem cell transplant. The chain employs TRBV12-3 or TRBV12-4 and TRBJ1-1, with TRBD1 matching over 7 bases. The clonotype originates from a boy less than two years old who had a stem cell transplant for SCID, so the T cells may come from the graft donor. The CDR3 sequence: CASSGRTGGRTEAFF. The CDR3 coding sequence is TGTGCCAGCAGTGGAAGGACAGGAGGTCGCACTGAAGCTTTCTTT.